This TCR beta chain came from a study of blood T cell repertoires in COVID-19. Sequencing was performed with immunoSEQ multiplex PCR; in TCRdb, only in-frame clones are kept and a portion is missing. The sample shows approximately 120,000 clones, 75% to 90% of them seen only once. Germline CDR1 is LGHNT and CDR2 is FRNRAP. V was clipped by 2 bases and J by 1 base, with 18 bases between them. This CDR3 region has 18 residues. This chain links TRBV12-5 with TRBJ2-1; D gene unclear. The TCR was taken from a human donor with acute or convalescent COVID-19. The donor label of this sample is uncertain. Source material: peripheral blood. CDR3 amino acids: CASGLTRTLRLSYNEQFF. CDR3 DNA: TGTGCTAGTGGTTTGACCCGAACCCTCAGACTGTCCTACAATGAGCAGTTCTTC.